Below are 5 T cell receptor beta chains sequenced from a single sample in a study of long-term antiretroviral therapy in people with HIV. Survey level was the resolution at which the v3.0 immunoSEQ assay ran. Libraries were prepared by immunoSEQ multiplex PCR; TCRdb keeps only in-frame clonotypes and omits some of them. This sample carries 30,000 or so clones, around 97% of them seen once, and the ten largest clones take under 2.5%. The specimen comprised unsorted PBMCs, sampled 7.6 years after starting antiretroviral therapy. The receptors come from a man aged 25 to 40 with HIV.

The chain links TRBV19 to TRBJ1-4; D uncertain. Germline lookup yields CDR1 LNHDA and CDR2 SQIVND (reference sequence). This CDR3 has 19 residues. Trimming left V 3 bases short and J 0 bases short, with 20 bases between. CDR3 DNA: TGTGCCAGTAGTATGAACACAATCAGGAGGGCAGCAACTAATGAAAAACTGTTTTTT. Its protein product is CASSMNTIRRAATNEKLFF.

In its sample, this clone was seen a few times. This sequence joins TRBV25-1 and TRBJ1-2; D not certain. The V end was cut by 2 bases, the J end by 7 bases, with 8 bases between. Germline-derived CDR1 and CDR2 are MGHDK and SYGVNS. The CDR3 has 12 amino acids. Here the CDR3 reads CASSEGGSGYTF. CDR3 in DNA: TGTGCCAGCAGTGAAGGAGGGAGTGGCTACACCTTC.

The gene calls are TRBV9 and TRBJ2-7, with TRBD2 as a possible D gene (6 bases). Germline CDR1 and CDR2: SGDLS and YYNGEE. The CDR3 runs 15 residues. V lost 4 bases to trimming and J lost 0 bases, with 14 bases between them. CDR3 nucleotide sequence: TGTGCCAGCAGCACCACTGGGCGGGGCTCCTACGAGCAGTACTTC. As protein: CASSTTGRGSYEQYF.

The chain has TRBV2 and TRBJ2-7; unclear D gene. Between the trimmed V and J ends, which lost 1 base and 3 bases, there was a span of 4 bases. This CDR3 comprises 12 residues. Germline loops: CDR1 SNHLY, CDR2 FYNNEI. The CDR3 is CASSEGDYEQYF. The DNA of the CDR3 is TGTGCCAGCAGTGAAGGGGACTACGAGCAGTACTTC.

This clone was picked up one time. The J gene is TRBJ2-5, the V gene TRBV6-1, with TRBD1 as a possible D gene (6 bases). The CDR3 has 14 residues. The germline CDR1 and CDR2 sequences are MNHNS and SASEGT. V was clipped by 5 bases and J by 4 bases, with 14 bases between them. Here the CDR3 reads CASSISGVGETQYF. CDR3 nucleotides: TGTGCCAGCAGTATATCAGGGGTTGGAGAGACCCAGTACTTC.